The 31 T cell receptor beta chains in this list originate from one sample, sequenced in a study of immune heterogeneity within non-small cell lung tumors. CDR3 of TCR beta was amplified by multiplex PCR that used 32 V and 13 J primers. MiXCR was run by TCRdb on the multiplex PCR reads, yielding one entry per CDR3 protein. The data show 14,000 to 15,000 distinct CDR3 sequences, under 30% seen once. Per sample, around 0.65 ug of bulk tumor genomic DNA was the template used. Every primary tumor yielded several biopsies, spaced far apart, that were taken during surgery. Those enrolled were patients newly diagnosed with untreated non-small cell lung cancer and undergoing curative surgery. Sequenced: lung tumor tissue. All receptors derive from a middle-aged man with non-small cell lung cancer.

This clonotype was seen a single time. This may come from a read error, since a much larger clone is one base off. The chain employs TRBV4-1 and TRBJ1-2; D is uncertain. Per the germline V gene, CDR1 is MGHRA and CDR2 is YSYEKL. The CDR3 loop spans 17 amino acids. The CDR3 spells CARSQDVWYQHAYGYTF. Here the CDR3 DNA reads TGCGCCAGAAGCCAAGATGTGTGGTACCAACACGCCTATGGCTACACCTTC.

At least ten counts were recorded for this clonotype. The CDR3 DNA follows: TGCGCCAGCAGCGGGGCACAGGGGGCAACGGCTTTCTTT. This sequence encodes CASSGAQGATAFF. The chain recombines TRBV5-1 with TRBJ1-1; 9 nucleotides line up with TRBD1. With 4 bases clipped from V and 11 bases from J, the junction kept 9 bases outside the gene matches. Per germline, CDR1 SGHRS and CDR2 YFSETQ. The CDR3 is 13 amino acids.

By share of the sample, this clonotype is medium-sized (0.01 to 0.1%). The J gene is TRBJ2-3, the V gene TRBV5-1; 10 bases agree with TRBD2. Germline V gives CDR1 SGHRS, CDR2 YFSETQ. The CDR3 contains 15 residues. J was trimmed by 3 bases and V by 4 bases; bases with no gene match: 5. The CDR3 protein is CASSLGLADTDTQYF. The CDR3 DNA reads as TGCGCCAGCAGCCTTGGACTAGCGGATACAGATACGCAGTATTTT.

This clonotype is judged medium-sized. The V call is TRBV27, the J call TRBJ1-6; D not resolved. The CDR3 length is 12 residues. Germline-derived CDR1 and CDR2 are MNHEY and SMNVEV (reference sequence). V lost 8 bases and J lost 7, with 9 bases in between. This CDR3 reads CASGNNNSPLHF. As DNA, the CDR3 is TGTGCCAGCGGAAACAACAATTCACCCCTCCACTTT.

This clonotype has a count of ten or more. The chain joins TRBV3-1 to TRBJ2-1, with D possibly being TRBD2 (7 bases). Germline CDR1 and CDR2: LGHDT and YNNKEL (reference sequence). The CDR3 totals 14 residues. The ends were cut back, 7 bases at V and 9 bases at J, with 19 bases in the middle. The CDR3 region has the DNA TGTGCCAGCAACAACATCGGGGGGCGATCTGAGCAGTTCTTC. Translating gives CASNNIGGRSEQFF.

A note on this clonotype: This may be a read error: a much more frequent sequence differs by one nucleotide. The chain employs TRBV7-9 and TRBJ1-5; possible D gene TRBD1, 6 bases. Germline V CDR1 and CDR2: SEHNR, FQNEAQ (reference sequence). Between the trimmed V and J ends, which lost 5 bases and 2 bases, there was a span of 13 bases. The CDR3 is 15 amino acids. CDR3 protein: CASSMGHGRNQPQHF. The DNA for the CDR3 is TGTGCCAGCAGCATGGGACATGGGCGCAATCAGCCCCAGCATTTT.

This chain links TRBV6-2 or TRBV6-3 with TRBJ2-3; unclear D gene. CDR1 MNHEY and CDR2 SVGEGT come from the germline V gene. CDR3 size: 8 residues. CDR3 sequence reads: CADDTQYF. The CDR3 coding sequence is TGTGCAGATGATACGCAGTATTTT.

The chain combines TRBV4-3 with TRBJ2-6; maybe TRBD1 (6 bases). Trimming took off 1 base at V and 4 bases at J, with 8 bases between the two ends. The CDR3 length is 15 residues. Germline loops: CDR1 LGHNA, CDR2 YSLEER. The CDR3 bases are TGCGCCAGCAGCCAAGCAGGGGTCGGGGCCAACGTCCTGACTTTC. As protein: CASSQAGVGANVLTF.

For this clonotype: The germline gene is not matched at one end of the junction; a read error may be the cause. V usage is TRBV30 and J usage is TRBJ1-3; D remains unclear. Germline CDR1 is GTSNPN and CDR2 is SVGIG (reference sequence). The CDR3 extends over 15 amino acids. The CDR3 sequence: CAWRGPGSSGNTTSF. CDR3 DNA sequence: TGTGCCTGGAGAGGTCCGGGCAGCTCTGGAAACACCACATCTTTC.

This clonotype is medium-sized in the sample. The CDR3 loop is CASTKEYPGYSYEQYF. The CDR3 region has the DNA TGTGCCAGCACTAAAGAGTATCCCGGCTACTCCTACGAGCAGTACTTC. The chain links TRBV27 to TRBJ2-7; D is uncertain. Germline V lookup: CDR1 MNHEY, CDR2 SMNVEV (reference sequence). V shed 7 bases and J shed 0 bases, with 19 bases lying between them. The CDR3 sequence is 16 residues long.

This chain joins TRBV5-6 and TRBJ2-4; no clear D. From germline, CDR1 is SGHDT and CDR2 YYEEEE. Trimming removed 0 bases at V and 11 bases at J, with 12 bases between. The CDR3 runs 13 residues. CDR3 region: CASSLARHYLQYF. CDR3 DNA: TGTGCCAGCAGCTTGGCCCGGCATTATCTTCAGTACTTC.

Worth noting for this clonotype: A much larger clonotype is one base distant, so this may be a read error. The chain has TRBV18 and TRBJ2-3, with D unclear. Trimming left V 8 bases short and J 5 bases short, with 14 bases between. Germline V CDR1 and CDR2: KGHSH, LQKENI. This CDR3 is built from 13 residues. CDR3 DNA: TGTGCCAGCCTCCCGCCTCTCATAGATACGCAGTATTTT. Protein product: CASLPPLIDTQYF.

The CDR3 is CASSLYGANTGELFF. CDR3 nucleotides: TGTGCCAGCAGCTTATACGGGGCGAACACCGGGGAGCTGTTTTTT. The V gene is TRBV5-8, the J gene TRBJ2-2; possibly TRBD2 for D (5 bases). V shed 2 bases and J shed 0 bases, with 8 bases lying between them. Germline lookup yields CDR1 SGHTS and CDR2 YDEGEE. CDR3 length: 15 amino acids.

The V gene is TRBV7-2, the J gene TRBJ2-5; D is ambiguous. Germline V gene sequence: CDR1 SGHTA, CDR2 FQGNSA. The CDR3 is 11 residues long. V lost 6 bases, J lost 1 base, and 3 bases lay in between. DNA for the CDR3: TGTGCCAGCAGAGCCCAAGAGACCCAGTACTTC. It yields the protein CASRAQETQYF.

By share, this clonotype ranks as medium-sized. The J gene is TRBJ1-3, the V gene TRBV7-2, with 7 positions matching TRBD1. CDR1 and CDR2 (germline): SGHTA, FQGNSA. This CDR3 has 12 residues. Unmatched junction bases numbered 9, after V lost 4 bases and J lost 15 bases. The CDR3 DNA is TGTGCCAGCAGCTACCCTCCGGGGACAGAATATTTT. It encodes CASSYPPGTEYF. Using reference TRBV7-2 and TRBJ1-3 for the parts outside the CDR3, the full variable domain is GAGVSQSPSNKVTEKGKDVELRCDPISGHTALYWYRQSLGQGLEFLIYFQGNSAPDKSGLPSDRFSAERTGGSVSTLTIQRTQQEDSAVYLCASSYPPGTEYFGEGSWLTVV.

By sample share, this clonotype is medium-sized. This chain connects TRBV6-1 to TRBJ1-2; D might be TRBD1 (5 bases). Germline V gene lookup returns CDR1 MNHNS and CDR2 SASEGT. Trimming left V 6 bases short and J 0 bases short, with 17 bases between. This CDR3 is 16 amino acids long. The chain's CDR3 is CASRSIGGVANYGYTF. CDR3 sequence (DNA): TGTGCCAGCAGGTCCATCGGGGGGGTCGCTAACTATGGCTACACCTTC.

As for this clonotype: Compared with germline, one end of the junction differs, possibly owing to a read error. This chain uses TRBV6-2 or TRBV6-3 with TRBJ2-6, with D uncertain. The CDR3 loop spans 16 amino acids. CDR1 MNHEY and CDR2 SVGEGT come from the germline V gene. CDR3 in DNA: TGTTCCAGCAGCCCTTGGGCAGGTCCTATGGCCAACGTCCTGACTTTC. Translated, it gives CSSSPWAGPMANVLTF.

This clonotype has only one observation. This could be a read error, since a much larger clone is one nucleotide away. The chain links TRBV12-3 or TRBV12-4 to TRBJ1-1; maybe TRBD1 (5 bases). The CDR3 length is 14 residues. The CDR3 DNA reads as TGTGCCAGCAGTTCGACAGCTTCTACAAAGGAAGTTTTCTTT. Encoded protein: CASSSTASTKEVFF.

This clonotype was detected many times. The chain joins TRBV6-1 to TRBJ2-6; D is uncertain. There are 17 residues in the CDR3. V was cut by 2 bases and J by 4 bases, with 15 bases left in between. The germline V gene encodes CDR1 MNHNS and CDR2 SASEGT. The DNA of the CDR3 is TGTGCCAGCAGTGAAAATATGAGCCTGGACGGGGCCAACGTCCTGACTTTC. Translation: CASSENMSLDGANVLTF.

This clonotype rates as medium-sized. This chain links TRBV11-3 with TRBJ2-7, with D unresolved. Germline V CDR1 and CDR2: SGHNT, YENEEA. Trimming took off 2 bases at V and 2 bases at J, with 7 bases between the two ends. The CDR3 runs to 13 residues. The CDR3 region is CASSLQVTYEQYF. DNA for the CDR3: TGTGCCAGCAGCTTACAGGTTACCTACGAGCAGTACTTC.

This clonotype is classed as medium-sized. V and J are TRBV10-3 and TRBJ1-2; TRBD1 agrees at 9 bases. After removal of 6 bases from V and 6 bases from J, the junction contained 8 bases not matched to a gene. The CDR3 sequence is 14 residues long. The germline CDR1 and CDR2 sequences are ENHRY and SYGVKD. Written as DNA, the CDR3 is TGTGCCATCAGCCCGGGACAGGGTCTGGATGGCTACACCTTC. Its translation: CAISPGQGLDGYTF.

With regard to this clonotype: A much larger clone lies a single base off, so this may be a read error. Given the absence of the conserved phenylalanine or tryptophan at the CDR3 end, a read error is likely. The rearrangement links TRBV12-3 or TRBV12-4 to TRBJ2-1; D possibly corresponds to TRBD1 (6 bases). V dropped 6 bases and J dropped 5 bases, with 8 bases sitting between them. The CDR3 sequence is 12 residues long. CDR3 amino acids: CASSAGDNEQFL. Written as DNA, the CDR3 is TGTGCCAGCAGCGCAGGGGACAATGAGCAGTTCTTA.

This clonotype came up a few times. The V and J genes are TRBV6-1 and TRBJ2-3; 13 positions match TRBD2. The CDR3 is 15 residues long. Germline CDR1 and CDR2: MNHNS and SASEGT. After removal of 7 bases from V and 7 bases from J, the junction contained 8 bases not matched to a gene. This chain's CDR3 is CASTRTSGRGNTQYF. The CDR3 DNA reads as TGTGCCAGCACAAGAACTAGCGGGAGGGGAAATACGCAGTATTTT.

The chain joins TRBV27 to TRBJ1-1; TRBD1 is a possible D gene (6 bases). Trimming removed 5 bases at V and 0 bases at J, with 7 bases between. CDR3 length equals 13 residues. Germline V lookup: CDR1 MNHEY, CDR2 SMNVEV (reference sequence). This CDR3 is CASSGQLNTEAFF. The CDR3 region has the DNA TGTGCCAGCAGTGGACAGCTGAACACTGAAGCTTTCTTT.

This clonotype has a handful of counts. The J gene is TRBJ1-1, the V gene TRBV4-2; D is possibly TRBD1 (6 bases). The CDR3 is made up of 16 amino acids. Germline CDR1 is LGHNA and CDR2 is YNFKEQ. The V end lost 0 bases, the J end lost 5 bases, and 16 bases lay between the germline ends. The DNA of the CDR3 is TGTGCCAGCAGCCAAGAAAGAGCGGGGGCGCGAACTGAAGCTTTCTTT. Its translation is CASSQERAGARTEAFF.

This clonotype is termed medium-sized. The chain has TRBV13 and TRBJ1-6, with D possibly matching TRBD1 (6 bases). Per the germline V gene, CDR1 is PRHDT and CDR2 is FYEKMQ (reference sequence). This CDR3 has 12 amino acids. V was clipped by 7 bases and J by 10 bases, with 11 bases between them. The CDR3 coding sequence is TGTGCCAGCACTTACCAGGGGTCACCCCTCCACTTT. This gives the protein CASTYQGSPLHF.

This clonotype was counted a few times. The chain employs TRBV2 and TRBJ2-5; possibly TRBD2 for D (5 bases). The CDR3 totals 12 residues. Per germline, CDR1 SNHLY and CDR2 FYNNEI. V was clipped by 3 bases and J by 7 bases, with 9 bases between them. The CDR3 DNA follows: TGTGCCAGCAGTGAGCGAGGAGGGACCCAGTACTTC. Protein sequence: CASSERGGTQYF.

This clonotype counts as medium-sized. The DNA of the CDR3 is TGTGCCAGCAGCGCGGGAGGAGTCGTCCCTATGTATGGCTACACCTTC. The encoded protein is CASSAGGVVPMYGYTF. V usage is TRBV9 and J usage is TRBJ1-2; D is unresolved. CDR1 and CDR2 (germline): SGDLS, YYNGEE. The CDR3 spans 16 residues. Trimming shortened V by 3 bases and J by 5 bases, and 20 bases separated the two germline ends.

By sample share, this clonotype is medium-sized. The chain combines TRBV12-5 with TRBJ2-2; D uncertain. Germline CDR1 reads LGHNT; CDR2 reads FRNRAP. The CDR3 spans 13 residues. Trimming took off 7 bases at V and 3 bases at J, with 9 bases between the two ends. CDR3 DNA: TGTGCTAGTGTGGACGCAGACACCGGGGAGCTGTTTTTT. This codes for CASVDADTGELFF. Full variable domain (rest looked up from reference TRBV12-5 and TRBJ2-2): DARVTQTPRHKVTEMGQEVTMRCQPILGHNTVFWYRQTMMQGLELLAYFRNRAPLDDSGMPKDRFSAEMPDATLATLKIQPSEPRDSAVYFCASVDADTGELFFGEGSRLTVL.

Sample share makes this clonotype medium-sized (0.01 to 0.1%). The chain's CDR3 is CASSPSGVTYEQYF. CDR3 in DNA: TGTGCCAGCAGCCCTTCAGGGGTAACCTACGAGCAGTACTTC. J is TRBJ2-7 and V is TRBV11-2; D is possibly TRBD1 (6 bases). Germline CDR1 SGHAT, CDR2 FQNNGV. V was clipped by 5 bases and J by 2 bases, with 13 bases between them. The CDR3 runs 14 residues. Supplemented by reference TRBV11-2 and TRBJ2-7, the full variable domain reads EAGVAQSPRYKIIEKRQSVAFWCNPISGHATLYWYQQILGQGPKLLIQFQNNGVVDDSQLPKDRFSAERLKGVDSTLKIQPAKLEDSAVYLCASSPSGVTYEQYFGPGTRLTVT.

About this clonotype: Just one base apart from a much larger clone, this may be a read error. The chain employs TRBV6-1 and TRBJ2-1; TRBD2 matches at 8 bases. This CDR3 is 14 amino acids long. V lost 8 bases to trimming and J lost 5 bases; unmatched junction nucleotides: 8. Germline loops: CDR1 MNHNS, CDR2 SASEGT. This CDR3 reads CASWRGVGHNEQFF. CDR3 nucleotide sequence: TGTGCCAGCTGGCGGGGGGTGGGCCACAATGAGCAGTTCTTC.